This T cell receptor (beta chain) is drawn from a study of T cells in Graves' hyperthyroidism and ophthalmopathy. Amplified regions were TCR beta CDR3 sequences from RNA transcripts. The HTBI primer set served for first-round RT-PCR of the TCR CDR3. MiXCR, applied by TCRdb to the multiplex PCR reads, yields one record per CDR3 protein. The table has roughly 800,000 distinct CDR3 sequences, 38% seen once. The CDR3 sequence is 14 residues long. CDR1 is LNHNV and CDR2 is YYDKDF in the germline V gene (reference sequence). Deletions cut 0 bases from V and 2 bases from J, with 8 bases between. This clonotype was detected many times. Fresh peripheral blood, about 10 ml of it, supplied the PBMCs.

The chain carries TRBV15 and TRBJ2-7, with D uncertain. The sequence derives from a man aged 18 to 30 with Graves' hyperthyroidism. Sequencing was carried out using blood. The CDR3 region has the DNA TGTGCCACCAGCAGAGATAGTCAGACCTACGAGCAGTACTTC. This codes for CATSRDSQTYEQYF.